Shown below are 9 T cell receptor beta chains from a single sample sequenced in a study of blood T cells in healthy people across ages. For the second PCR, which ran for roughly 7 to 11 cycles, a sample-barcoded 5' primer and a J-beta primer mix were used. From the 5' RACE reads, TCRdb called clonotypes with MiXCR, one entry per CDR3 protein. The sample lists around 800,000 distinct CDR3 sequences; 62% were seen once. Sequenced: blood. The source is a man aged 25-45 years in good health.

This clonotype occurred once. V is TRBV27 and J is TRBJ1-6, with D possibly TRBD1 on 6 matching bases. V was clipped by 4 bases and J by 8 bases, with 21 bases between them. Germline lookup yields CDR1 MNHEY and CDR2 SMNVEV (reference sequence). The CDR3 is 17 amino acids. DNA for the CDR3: TGTGCCAGCAGTTCCCCGATCAGGGGTCCGCGGGATTCACCCCTCCACTTT. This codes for CASSSPIRGPRDSPLHF.

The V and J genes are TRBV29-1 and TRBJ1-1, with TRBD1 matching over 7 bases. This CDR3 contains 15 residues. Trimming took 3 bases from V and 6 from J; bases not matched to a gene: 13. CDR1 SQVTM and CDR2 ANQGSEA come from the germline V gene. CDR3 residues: CSVDGAGGVGAEAFF. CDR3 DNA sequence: TGCAGCGTTGACGGGGCAGGGGGAGTGGGCGCTGAAGCTTTCTTT.

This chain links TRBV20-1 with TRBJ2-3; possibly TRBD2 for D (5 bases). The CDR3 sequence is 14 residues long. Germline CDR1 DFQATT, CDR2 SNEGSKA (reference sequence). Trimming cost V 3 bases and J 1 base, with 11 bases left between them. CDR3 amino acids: CSARTGLGTDTQYF. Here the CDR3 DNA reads TGCAGTGCTAGGACCGGACTCGGCACAGATACGCAGTATTTT.

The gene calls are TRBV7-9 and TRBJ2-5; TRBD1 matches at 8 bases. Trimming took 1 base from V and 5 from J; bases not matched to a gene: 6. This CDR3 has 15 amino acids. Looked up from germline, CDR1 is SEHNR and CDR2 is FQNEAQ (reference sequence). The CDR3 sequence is CASSLVWTGFETQYF. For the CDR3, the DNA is TGTGCCAGCAGCTTAGTCTGGACAGGGTTTGAGACCCAGTACTTC.

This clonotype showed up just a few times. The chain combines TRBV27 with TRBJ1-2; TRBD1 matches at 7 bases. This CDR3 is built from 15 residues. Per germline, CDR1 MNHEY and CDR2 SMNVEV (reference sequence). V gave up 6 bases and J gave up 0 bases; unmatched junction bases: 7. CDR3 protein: CASSINDRANYGYTF. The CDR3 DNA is TGTGCCAGCAGCATTAACGACAGGGCTAACTATGGCTACACCTTC.

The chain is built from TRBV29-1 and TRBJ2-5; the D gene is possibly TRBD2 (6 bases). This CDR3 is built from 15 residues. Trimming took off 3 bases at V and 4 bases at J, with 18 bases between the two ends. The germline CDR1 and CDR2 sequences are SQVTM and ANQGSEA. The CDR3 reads CSVDRRGPNGETQYF. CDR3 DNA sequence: TGCAGCGTTGATCGGAGGGGACCGAATGGAGAGACCCAGTACTTC. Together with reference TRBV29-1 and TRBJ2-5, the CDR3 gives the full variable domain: SAVISQKPSRDICQRGTSLTIQCQVDSQVTMMFWYRQQPGQSLTLIATANQGSEATYESGFVIDKFPISRPNLTFSTLTVSNMSPEDSSIYLCSVDRRGPNGETQYFGPGTRLLVL.

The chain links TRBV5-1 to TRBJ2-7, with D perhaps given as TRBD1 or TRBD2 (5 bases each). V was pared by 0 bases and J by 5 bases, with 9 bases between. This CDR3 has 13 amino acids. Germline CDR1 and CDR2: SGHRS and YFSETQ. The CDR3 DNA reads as TGCGCCAGCAGCTTGGGGGACCTCCACGAGCAGTACTTC. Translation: CASSLGDLHEQYF.

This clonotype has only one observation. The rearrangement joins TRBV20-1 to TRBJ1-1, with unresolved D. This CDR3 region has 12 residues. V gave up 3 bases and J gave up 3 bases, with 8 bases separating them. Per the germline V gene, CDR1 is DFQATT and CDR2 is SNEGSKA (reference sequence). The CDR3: CSASVHDTEAFF. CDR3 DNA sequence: TGCAGTGCTAGTGTGCACGACACTGAAGCTTTCTTT.

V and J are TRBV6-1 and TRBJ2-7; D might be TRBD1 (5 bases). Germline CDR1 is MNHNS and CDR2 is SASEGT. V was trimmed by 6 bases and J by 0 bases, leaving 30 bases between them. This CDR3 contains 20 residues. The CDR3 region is CASSHGRDRRRQGHSYEQYF. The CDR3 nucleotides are TGTGCCAGCAGCCACGGCCGAGATCGGCGTCGGCAGGGCCACTCCTACGAGCAGTACTTC.